This T cell receptor (beta chain) appears in the sequencing data of a study of blood T cell repertoires in COVID-19. Only in-frame clones appear in the TCRdb table, and some are missing; sequencing was by immunoSEQ multiplex PCR. This sample has under 500,000 clones; 70% to 90% occur once, and the top ten carry 1.5% to 2%. The CDR3 is 16 residues long. Germline CDR1 is SGHDT and CDR2 is YYEEEE. The J segment lost 14 bases and the V segment lost 3 bases, leaving 19 bases of the junction unmatched. This study enrolled people aged 18 to 89 from about 24 US geographic areas. This clone was observed once. Sequencing was performed on PBMCs or T cells enriched from blood (not recorded which). This chain links TRBV5-6 with TRBJ2-1, with 8 bases that match TRBD1. The clonotype comes from a young woman with acute COVID-19. CDR3 in DNA: TGTGCCAGCAGCTCCTGGGATGGCAGGGGGCGAAGATTGAAGTTCTTC. Its translation: CASSSWDGRGRRLKFF.